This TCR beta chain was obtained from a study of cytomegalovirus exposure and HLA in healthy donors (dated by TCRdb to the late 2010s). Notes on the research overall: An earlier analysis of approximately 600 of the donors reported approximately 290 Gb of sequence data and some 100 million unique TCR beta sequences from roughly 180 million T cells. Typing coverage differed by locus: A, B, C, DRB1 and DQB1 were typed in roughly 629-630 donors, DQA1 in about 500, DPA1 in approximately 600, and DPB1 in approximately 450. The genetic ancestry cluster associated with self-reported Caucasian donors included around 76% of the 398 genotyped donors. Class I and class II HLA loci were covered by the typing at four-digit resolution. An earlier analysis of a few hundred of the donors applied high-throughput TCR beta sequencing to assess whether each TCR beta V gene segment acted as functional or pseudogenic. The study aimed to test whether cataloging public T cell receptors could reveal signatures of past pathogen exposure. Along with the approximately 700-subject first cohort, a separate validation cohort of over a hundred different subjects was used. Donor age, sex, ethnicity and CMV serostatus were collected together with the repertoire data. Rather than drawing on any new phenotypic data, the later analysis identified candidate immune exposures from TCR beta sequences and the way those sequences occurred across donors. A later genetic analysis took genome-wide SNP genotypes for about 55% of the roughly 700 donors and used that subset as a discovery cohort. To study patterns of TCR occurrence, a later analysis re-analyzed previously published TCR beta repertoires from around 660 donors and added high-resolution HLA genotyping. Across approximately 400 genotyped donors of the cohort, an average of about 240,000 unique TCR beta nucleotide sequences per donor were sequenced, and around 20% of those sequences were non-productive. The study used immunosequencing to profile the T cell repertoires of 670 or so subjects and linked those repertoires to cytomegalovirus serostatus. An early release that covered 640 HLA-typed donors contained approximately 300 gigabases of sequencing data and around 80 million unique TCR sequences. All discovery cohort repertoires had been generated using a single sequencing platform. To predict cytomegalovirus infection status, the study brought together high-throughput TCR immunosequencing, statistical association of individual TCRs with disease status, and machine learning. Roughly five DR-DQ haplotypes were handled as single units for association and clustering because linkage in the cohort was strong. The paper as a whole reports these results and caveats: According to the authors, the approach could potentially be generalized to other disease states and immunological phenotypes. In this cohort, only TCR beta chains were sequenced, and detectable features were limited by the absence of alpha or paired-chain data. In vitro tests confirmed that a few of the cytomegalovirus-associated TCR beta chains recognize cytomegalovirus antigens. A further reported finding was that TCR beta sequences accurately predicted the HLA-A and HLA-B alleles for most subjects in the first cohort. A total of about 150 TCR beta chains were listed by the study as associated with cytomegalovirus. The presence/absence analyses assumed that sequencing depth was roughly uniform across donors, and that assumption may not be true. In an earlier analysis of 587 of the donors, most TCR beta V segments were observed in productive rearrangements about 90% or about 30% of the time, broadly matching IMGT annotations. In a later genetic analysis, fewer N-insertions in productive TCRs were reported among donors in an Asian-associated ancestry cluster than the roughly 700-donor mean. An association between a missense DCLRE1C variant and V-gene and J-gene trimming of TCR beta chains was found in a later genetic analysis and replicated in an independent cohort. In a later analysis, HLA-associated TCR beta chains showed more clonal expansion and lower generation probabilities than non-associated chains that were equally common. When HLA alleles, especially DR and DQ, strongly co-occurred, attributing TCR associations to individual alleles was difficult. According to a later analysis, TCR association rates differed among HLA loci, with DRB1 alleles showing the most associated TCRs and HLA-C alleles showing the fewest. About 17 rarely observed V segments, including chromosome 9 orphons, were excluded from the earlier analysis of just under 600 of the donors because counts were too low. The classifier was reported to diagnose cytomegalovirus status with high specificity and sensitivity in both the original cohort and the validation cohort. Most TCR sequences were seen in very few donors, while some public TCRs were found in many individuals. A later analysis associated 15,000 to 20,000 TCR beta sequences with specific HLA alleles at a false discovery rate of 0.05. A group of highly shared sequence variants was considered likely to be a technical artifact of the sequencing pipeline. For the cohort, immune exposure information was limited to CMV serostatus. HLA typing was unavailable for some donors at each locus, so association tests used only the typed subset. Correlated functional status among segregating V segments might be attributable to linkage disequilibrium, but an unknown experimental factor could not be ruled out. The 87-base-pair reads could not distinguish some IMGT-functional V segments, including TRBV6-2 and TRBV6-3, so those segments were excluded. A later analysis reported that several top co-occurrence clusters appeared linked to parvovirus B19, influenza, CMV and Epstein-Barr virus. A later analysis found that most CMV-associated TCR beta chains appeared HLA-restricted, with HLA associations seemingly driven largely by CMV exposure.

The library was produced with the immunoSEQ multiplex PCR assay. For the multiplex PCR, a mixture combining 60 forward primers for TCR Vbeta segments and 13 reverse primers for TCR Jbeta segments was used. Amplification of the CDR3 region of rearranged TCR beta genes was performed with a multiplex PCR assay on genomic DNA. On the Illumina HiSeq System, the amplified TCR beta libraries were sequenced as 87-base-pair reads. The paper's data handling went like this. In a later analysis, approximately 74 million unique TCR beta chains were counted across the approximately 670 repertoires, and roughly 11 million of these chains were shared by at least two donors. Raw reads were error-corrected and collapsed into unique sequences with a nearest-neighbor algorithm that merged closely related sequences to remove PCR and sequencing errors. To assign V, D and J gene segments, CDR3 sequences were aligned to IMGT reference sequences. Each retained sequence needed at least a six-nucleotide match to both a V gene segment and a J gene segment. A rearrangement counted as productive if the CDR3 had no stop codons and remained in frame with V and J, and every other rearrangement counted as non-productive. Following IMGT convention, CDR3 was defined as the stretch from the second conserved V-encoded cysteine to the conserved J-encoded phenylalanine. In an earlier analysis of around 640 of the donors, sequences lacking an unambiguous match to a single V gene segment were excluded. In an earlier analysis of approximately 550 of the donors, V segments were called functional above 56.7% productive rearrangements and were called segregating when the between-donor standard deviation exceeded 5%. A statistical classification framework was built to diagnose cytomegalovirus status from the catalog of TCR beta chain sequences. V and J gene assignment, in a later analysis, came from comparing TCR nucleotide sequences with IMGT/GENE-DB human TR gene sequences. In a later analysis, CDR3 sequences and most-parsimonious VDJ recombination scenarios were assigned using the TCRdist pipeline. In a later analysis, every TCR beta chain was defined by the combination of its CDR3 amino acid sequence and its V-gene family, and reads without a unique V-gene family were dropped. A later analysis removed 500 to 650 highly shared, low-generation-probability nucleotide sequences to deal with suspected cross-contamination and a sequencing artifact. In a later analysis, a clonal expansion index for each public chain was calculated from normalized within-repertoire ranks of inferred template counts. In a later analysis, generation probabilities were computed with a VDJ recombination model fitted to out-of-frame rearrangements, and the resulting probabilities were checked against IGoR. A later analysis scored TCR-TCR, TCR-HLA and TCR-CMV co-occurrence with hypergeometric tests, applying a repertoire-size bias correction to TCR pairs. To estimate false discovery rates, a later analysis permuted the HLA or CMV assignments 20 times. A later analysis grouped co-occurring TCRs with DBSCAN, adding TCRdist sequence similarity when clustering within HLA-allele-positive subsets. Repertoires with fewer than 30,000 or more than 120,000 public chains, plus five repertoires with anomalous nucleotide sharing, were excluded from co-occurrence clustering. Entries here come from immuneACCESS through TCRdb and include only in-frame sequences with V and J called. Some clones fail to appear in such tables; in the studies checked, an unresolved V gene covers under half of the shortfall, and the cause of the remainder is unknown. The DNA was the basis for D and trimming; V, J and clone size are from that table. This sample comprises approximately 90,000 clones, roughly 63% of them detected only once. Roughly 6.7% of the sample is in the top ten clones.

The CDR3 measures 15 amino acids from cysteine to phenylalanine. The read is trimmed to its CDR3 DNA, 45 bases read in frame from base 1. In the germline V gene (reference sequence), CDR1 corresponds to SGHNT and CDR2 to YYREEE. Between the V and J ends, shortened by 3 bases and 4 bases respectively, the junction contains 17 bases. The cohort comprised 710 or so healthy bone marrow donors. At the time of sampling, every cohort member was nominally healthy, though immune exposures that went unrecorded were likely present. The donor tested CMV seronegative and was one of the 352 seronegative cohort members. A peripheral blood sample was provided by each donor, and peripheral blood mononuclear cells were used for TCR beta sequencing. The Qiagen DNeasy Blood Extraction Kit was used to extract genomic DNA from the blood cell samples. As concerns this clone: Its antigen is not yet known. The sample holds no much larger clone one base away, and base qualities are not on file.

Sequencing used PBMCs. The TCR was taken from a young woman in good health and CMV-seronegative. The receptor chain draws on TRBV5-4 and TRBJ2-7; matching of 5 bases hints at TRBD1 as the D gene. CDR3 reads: CASSSTGGRQYEQYF. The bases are TGTGCCAGCAGCTCTACAGGCGGCCGACAGTACGAGCAGTACTTC.